This is a list of T cell receptor beta chains from one sample in a study of shared clonotypes between healthy human individuals. Data came from immunoSEQ multiplex PCR; TCRdb stores just in-frame clones and leaves some out. The top ten hold about 0.39% of the sample, which has more than 2,000,000 clones, approximately 95% seen once. The sequenced material came from naive CD4+ T cells from PBMCs. The receptors shown here come from a man between 18 and 29 years old in good health. Some clones in this sample may be carry-over from other donors' samples. Both conserved end residues are part of each CDR3. The D gene is left open where the match is weak. Not every row has a clone size; where given, it reads once, few, many or a size class.

TRBV29-1	TRBD1	TRBJ2-5	.	CSVNRGQGETQYF	TGCAGCGTGAACAGGGGGCAAGGTGAGACCCAGTACTTC
TRBV28	TRBD1	TRBJ1-5	.	CASSSGQGSQPQHF	TGTGCCAGCAGTTCGGGACAGGGGTCTCAGCCCCAGCATTTT
TRBV6-1	.	TRBJ1-5	.	CASSEAGVSSNQPQHF	TGTGCCAGCAGTGAAGCGGGGGTGTCATCCAATCAGCCCCAGCATTTT
TRBV7-3	TRBD2	TRBJ2-1	.	CASSSGLAGGEQFF	TGTGCCAGCAGCTCCGGACTAGCGGGAGGTGAGCAGTTCTTC
TRBV11-2	.	TRBJ2-7	.	CASRVGGLGHEQYF	TGTGCCAGCAGGGTGGGGGGCCTAGGCCACGAGCAGTACTTC
TRBV5-1	.	TRBJ1-1	.	CASSLAGITEAFF	TGCGCCAGCAGCTTGGCTGGGATCACTGAAGCTTTCTTT
TRBV28	.	TRBJ1-5	.	CASSLSWQPQHF	TGTGCCAGCAGTTTATCGTGGCAGCCCCAGCATTTT
TRBV4-2	.	TRBJ2-3	.	CASSQDRGVPDTQYF	TGTGCCAGCAGCCAAGATCGTGGAGTCCCAGATACGCAGTATTTT
TRBV7-2	.	TRBJ2-1	.	CASSLAVASGSMEFF	.
TRBV28	.	TRBJ2-7	.	CASSSTTGAYEQYF	TGTGCCAGCAGTTCAACGACAGGCGCCTACGAGCAGTACTTC
TRBV27	TRBD2	TRBJ2-1	.	CASNIGPSGRANSLYYNEQFF	TGTGCCAGCAATATAGGCCCTAGCGGGAGGGCGAACTCCTTATACTACAATGAGCAGTTCTTC
TRBV6-4	.	TRBJ2-4	.	CASSPERLAKNIQYF	TGTGCCAGCAGTCCAGAAAGGCTAGCCAAAAACATTCAGTACTTC
TRBV4-1	.	TRBJ2-7	.	CASSHTTLAMSSYEQYF	TGCGCCAGCAGCCATACGACTCTAGCGATGAGCTCCTACGAGCAGTACTTC
TRBV5-1	.	TRBJ2-1	.	CASSGENEQFF	TGCGCCAGCAGTGGTGAGAATGAGCAGTTCTTC
TRBV9	.	TRBJ2-5	.	CASSVVEDGTQYF	TGTGCCAGCAGCGTAGTTGAGGATGGGACCCAGTACTTC
TRBV5-4	.	TRBJ2-1	.	CASSLDAGWGNEQFF	TGTGCCAGCAGCTTGGACGCGGGATGGGGCAATGAGCAGTTCTTC
TRBV18	.	TRBJ1-5	.	CASSSLGSGSNQPQHF	TGTGCCAGCTCATCACTGGGATCGGGTAGCAATCAGCCCCAGCATTTT
TRBV6-1	.	TRBJ2-7	.	CASSESLTGDGYEQYF	TGTGCCAGCAGTGAAAGTTTGACGGGAGATGGGTACGAGCAGTACTTC
TRBV19	.	TRBJ2-3	.	CASSIGGVGTDTQYF	TGTGCCAGTAGTATCGGAGGGGTTGGCACAGATACGCAGTATTTT
TRBV28	.	TRBJ2-5	.	CASRIQGFAQTQYF	TGTGCCAGCAGGATACAGGGATTCGCTCAGACCCAGTACTTC
TRBV7-3	.	TRBJ2-1	.	CASSLRGSYNEQFF	TGTGCCAGCAGCTTACGCGGCTCCTACAATGAGCAGTTCTTC
TRBV5-1	TRBD1	TRBJ2-5	.	CASSSTGGAETQYF	TGCGCCAGCAGCTCGACAGGGGGCGCGGAGACCCAGTACTTC
TRBV28	TRBD1	TRBJ2-6	.	CASQTGFRGTNVLTF	TGTGCCAGCCAGACAGGGTTCCGCGGAACCAACGTCCTGACTTTC
TRBV5-6	TRBD1	TRBJ1-1	.	CASSRDRGRTEAFF	TGTGCCAGCAGCCGGGACAGGGGGAGGACTGAAGCTTTCTTT
TRBV28	.	TRBJ1-5	.	CASPIRSDRPGYSNQPQHF	TGTGCCAGCCCCATACGTTCGGACAGACCGGGATATAGCAATCAGCCCCAGCATTTT
TRBV27	.	TRBJ1-2	.	CASSLAGTLYGYTF	TGTGCCAGCAGTTTGGCGGGGACCCTCTATGGCTACACCTTC
TRBV19	.	TRBJ2-1	once	CASSPGGGLAAYNEQFF	TGTGCCAGTAGTCCGGGTGGGGGGCTAGCGGCTTACAATGAGCAGTTCTTC
TRBV19	.	TRBJ1-5	once	CASSKSWSSNQPQHF	TGTGCCAGTAGTAAAAGTTGGAGCTCCAATCAGCCCCAGCATTTT
TRBV5-1	.	TRBJ2-6	.	CASTYGSSGANVLTF	TGCGCCAGTACTTACGGAAGCTCTGGGGCCAACGTCCTGACTTTC
TRBV7-9	TRBD1	TRBJ1-1	.	CASSQPRTGDGGTVTEAFF	TGTGCCAGCAGCCAACCCCGGACAGGGGACGGTGGGACGGTCACTGAAGCTTTCTTT
TRBV19	TRBD2	TRBJ2-7	.	CASSRGGLTYEQYF	TGTGCCAGTAGTCGGGGGGGATTGACCTACGAGCAGTACTTC
TRBV7-9	TRBD2	TRBJ2-2	.	CASSQGLADTGELFF	TGTGCCAGCAGCCAAGGACTAGCAGACACCGGGGAGCTGTTTTTT
TRBV29-1	.	TRBJ2-1	.	CSVSNGKSSYNEQFF	TGCAGCGTTTCTAACGGCAAGAGCTCCTACAATGAGCAGTTCTTC
TRBV19	.	TRBJ2-7	.	CASSIVPGRSPYEQYF	TGTGCCAGTAGTATAGTACCGGGACGGAGTCCTTACGAGCAGTACTTC
TRBV5-4	TRBD1	TRBJ1-2	once	CASSAKPGQGFFGYTF	TGTGCCAGCAGCGCGAAACCGGGACAGGGGTTCTTTGGCTACACCTTC
TRBV7-9	TRBD2	TRBJ2-7	.	CASSLAVYLGTREFYEQYF	TGTGCCAGCAGCTTAGCGGTGTATCTGGGGACTAGGGAATTCTACGAGCAGTACTTC
TRBV28	.	TRBJ1-1	once	CASRSRWGVENTEAFF	TGTGCCAGCAGGTCCAGGTGGGGGGTGGAGAACACTGAAGCTTTCTTT
TRBV7-2	.	TRBJ1-1	.	CASSLVGYTEAFF	TGTGCCAGCAGCTTAGTAGGTTACACTGAAGCTTTCTTT
TRBV19	.	TRBJ2-2	once	CASSIDGLNTGELFF	TGTGCCAGTAGTATAGACGGACTGAACACCGGGGAGCTGTTTTTT
TRBV6-5	TRBD1	TRBJ1-1	.	CASSYTGQGDTEAFF	TGTGCCAGCAGTTACACCGGACAGGGGGACACTGAAGCTTTCTTT
TRBV7-3	TRBD2	TRBJ2-1	once	CASSWASGRPNNEQFF	TGTGCCAGCAGCTGGGCTAGCGGGAGGCCCAACAATGAGCAGTTCTTC
TRBV18	.	TRBJ2-3	.	CASSPPNSGTTDTQYF	TGTGCCAGCTCACCACCCAATAGCGGAACCACAGATACGCAGTATTTT
TRBV28	TRBD1	TRBJ1-4	.	CASRMPGRAGGEKLFF	TGTGCCAGCAGGATGCCCGGCCGGGCAGGGGGTGAAAAACTGTTTTTT
TRBV10-3	TRBD2	TRBJ2-7	once	CAISVGTSGPYEQYF	TGTGCCATCAGTGTCGGGACTAGCGGTCCCTACGAGCAGTACTTC
TRBV7-2	TRBD2	TRBJ2-5	once	CASSTSLAGGAETQYF	TGTGCCAGCAGCACCTCCCTAGCGGGAGGTGCAGAGACCCAGTACTTC
TRBV9	TRBD2	TRBJ2-1	once	CASSALGLAGVVEQFF	TGTGCCAGCAGCGCCCTCGGACTAGCGGGAGTGGTTGAGCAGTTCTTC
TRBV28	.	TRBJ1-5	.	CASSFGGDQPQHF	TGTGCCAGCAGTTTTGGAGGGGATCAGCCCCAGCATTTT
TRBV19	.	TRBJ2-5	.	CASSPDRLRETQYF	TGTGCCAGTAGCCCTGACAGGTTGAGAGAGACCCAGTACTTC
TRBV7-9	TRBD2	TRBJ2-7	.	CASSTPGTSGRGHEQYF	TGTGCCAGCAGCACTCCCGGGACTAGCGGGAGGGGCCACGAGCAGTACTTC